This section outlines one T cell receptor (beta chain) sequence together with its context. The data belong to a study of blood T cell repertoires in COVID-19. CDR3 size: 14 residues. The V end lost 2 bases, the J end lost 4 bases, and 10 bases lay between the germline ends. The germline V gene has CDR1 MRHNA and CDR2 SNTAGT. Only in-frame clones appear in the TCRdb table, and some are missing; sequencing was by immunoSEQ multiplex PCR. Of fewer than 350,000 clones listed, around 88% are singletons. The receptor's source is a woman in her twenties or thirties with COVID-19, enrolled during active disease. Sequencing was carried out using peripheral blood. This chain joins TRBV6-4 and TRBJ2-3, with D maybe TRBD2 (6 bases). For the CDR3, the DNA is TGTGCCAGCAGTGACGTGGGGGAGGCAGATACGCAGTATTTT. Translated, it gives CASSDVGEADTQYF.